Listed below are T cell receptor beta chains from one sample, sequenced in a study of shared clonotypes between healthy human individuals. TCRdb keeps only in-frame clones here, not all; method: immunoSEQ multiplex PCR. The table lists approximately 2,000,000 clones, 85% to 95% of them singletons, with about 0.41% in the top ten. What was sequenced was naive CD4+ T cells from PBMCs. These receptors all stem from a man between 18 and 29 years old in good health. Some clones in this sample may be carry-over from other donors' samples. CDR3s include the opening cysteine and the closing phenylalanine or tryptophan. A D gene is named only where the DNA matches it firmly. Part of the rows lack a size; the others show once, few, many or a class for expanded clones.

J | V | size | D | CDR3 | DNA
TRBJ2-7 | TRBV2 | - | TRBD1 | CASSVSWTGEHF | TGTGCCAGCAGTGTATCCTGGACAGGAGAGCACTTC
TRBJ1-5 | TRBV7-8 | - | - | CASSLSPLSNQPQHF | TGTGCCAGCAGCTTGAGTCCCCTTAGCAATCAGCCCCAGCATTTT
TRBJ2-5 | TRBV5-1 | - | - | CASSLLRGGKAQETQYF | TGCGCCAGCAGCTTGTTGAGGGGCGGGAAGGCTCAAGAGACCCAGTACTTC
TRBJ2-7 | TRBV4-2 | - | - | CASSQDPDFAYEQYF | TGTGCCAGCAGCCAAGATCCCGACTTCGCCTACGAGCAGTACTTC
TRBJ2-1 | TRBV30 | - | TRBD2 | CAWSKGLGYEQFF | TGTGCCTGGAGTAAGGGACTAGGCTATGAGCAGTTCTTC
TRBJ1-1 | TRBV2 | few | - | CASSANGGLTEAFF | TGTGCCAGCAGCGCTAACGGGGGGCTCACTGAAGCTTTCTTT
TRBJ2-2 | TRBV2 | - | TRBD1 | CASSEGQGSTGELFF | TGTGCCAGCAGTGAGGGACAGGGTAGCACCGGGGAGCTGTTTTTT
TRBJ2-7 | TRBV6-1 | - | - | CASGTGSSYEQYF | TGTGCCAGCGGGACGGGGAGCTCCTACGAGCAGTACTTC
TRBJ2-3 | TRBV4-2 | - | TRBD2 | CASSQPLAERTDTQYF | TGTGCCAGCAGCCAGCCCCTAGCGGAACGCACAGATACGCAGTATTTT
TRBJ2-5 | TRBV6-5 | - | TRBD2 | CASTGLAGLQETQYF | TGTGCCAGCACTGGACTAGCGGGACTCCAAGAGACCCAGTACTTC
TRBJ1-4 | TRBV4-3 | - | - | CASSQEGTTNEKLFF | TGCGCCAGCAGCCAAGAGGGTACAACTAATGAAAAACTGTTTTTT
TRBJ2-5 | TRBV2 | - | - | CASRGEETQYF | TGTGCCAGCAGGGGGGAGGAGACCCAGTACTTC
TRBJ1-1 | TRBV7-2 | - | - | CASSLGPETEAFF | TGTGCCAGCAGCCTAGGTCCGGAAACTGAAGCTTTCTTT